A selection of T cell receptor beta chains follows, all from one sample in a study of CD8 T cells in Susac syndrome. MiXCR was run by TCRdb on the immunoSEQ multiplex PCR reads, yielding one entry per CDR3 protein. The table lists more than 150,000 distinct CDR3 sequences, nearly 97% of them singletons, with more than 0.08% in the top ten. Sequencing used CD4+ T cells from PBMCs. The source of these receptors is a human donor with Susac syndrome. Each CDR3 is given with its conserved first and last residue. A D gene is named only where the DNA matches it firmly. The listing skips clone size in some rows; elsewhere it reads once, few, many or a size class.

clone_size | j_call | d_call | v_call | cdr3_aa | cdr3_nt
NA | TRBJ1-3 | TRBD1 | TRBV28 | CASSRGQGRWNTIYF | TGTGCCAGCAGTCGCGGACAGGGGAGGTGGAACACCATATATTTT
NA | TRBJ2-7 | NA | TRBV7-2 | CASSSGQIYEQYF | TGTGCCAGCAGCTCAGGACAAATCTACGAGCAGTACTTC
once | TRBJ1-2 | NA | TRBV14 | CASSQLGDPNYGYTF | TGTGCCAGCAGCCAACTGGGGGATCCCAACTATGGCTACACCTTC
NA | TRBJ2-7 | TRBD1 | TRBV10-3 | CAISSGTGGGYEQYF | TGTGCCATCAGTTCCGGGACAGGGGGAGGCTACGAGCAGTACTTC
NA | TRBJ1-2 | TRBD1 | TRBV27 | CASSAWTGTNYGYTF | TGTGCCAGCAGTGCCTGGACAGGCACTAACTATGGCTACACCTTC
NA | TRBJ2-1 | NA | TRBV15 | CATSRGSGLEQFF | TGTGCCACCAGCAGAGGTTCGGGATTGGAGCAGTTCTTC
NA | TRBJ2-7 | NA | TRBV3-1 | CASSPIYGSYEQYF | TGTGCCAGCAGCCCCATTTACGGGTCCTACGAGCAGTACTTC
NA | TRBJ2-5 | NA | TRBV6-5 | CASTPGGGVTQYF | TGTGCCAGCACCCCAGGCGGCGGGGTTACCCAGTACTTC
once | TRBJ2-3 | NA | TRBV30 | CAWSVGLITDTQYF | TGTGCCTGGAGTGTCGGACTGATCACAGATACGCAGTATTTT
NA | TRBJ2-6 | NA | TRBV3-1 | CASSQYTGANVLTF | TGTGCCAGCAGCCAATACACTGGGGCCAACGTCCTGACTTTC
once | TRBJ1-4 | NA | TRBV6-4 | CASSDSDEKLFF | TGTGCCAGCAGTGACTCGGATGAAAAACTGTTTTTT
NA | TRBJ2-3 | NA | TRBV5-4 | CASSPGSRTDTQYF | TGTGCCAGCAGCCCCGGATCGCGCACAGATACGCAGTATTTT
NA | TRBJ2-1 | TRBD2 | TRBV29-1 | CSVDTVAGGGEQFF | TGCAGCGTTGATACGGTAGCGGGGGGCGGGGAGCAGTTCTTC
NA | TRBJ2-3 | NA | TRBV4-2 | CASSQVRVDTQYF | TGTGCCAGCAGCCAAGTCAGAGTGGATACGCAGTATTTT
NA | TRBJ1-2 | NA | TRBV9 | CASSVGPVNYGYTF | TGTGCCAGCAGCGTAGGTCCGGTGAACTATGGCTACACCTTC
NA | TRBJ2-1 | TRBD1 | TRBV24-1 | CATSDSTGTGDNEQFF | TGTGCCACCAGTGACTCGACCGGGACAGGGGACAATGAGCAGTTCTTC
NA | TRBJ2-7 | NA | TRBV5-1 | CASGFASSYEQYF | TGCGCCAGCGGGTTCGCGAGCTCCTACGAGCAGTACTTC
NA | TRBJ2-7 | TRBD1 | TRBV9 | CASSVGTGTAPRYEQYF | TGTGCCAGCAGCGTAGGGACAGGGACGGCCCCGCGCTACGAGCAGTACTTC
NA | TRBJ1-4 | TRBD1 | TRBV20-1 | CSARDGTEAEKLFF | TGCAGTGCTAGGGACGGGACAGAAGCTGAAAAACTGTTTTTT
NA | TRBJ1-2 | NA | TRBV30 | CAWSQGHYGYTF | TGTGCCTGGTCTCAGGGCCACTATGGCTACACCTTC
NA | TRBJ2-7 | TRBD2 | TRBV27 | CASGLAGGTYEQYF | TGTGCCAGCGGATTAGCGGGGGGGACCTACGAGCAGTACTTC
NA | TRBJ2-5 | TRBD2 | TRBV28 | CASSFSGARGTQYF | TGTGCCAGCAGCTTTAGCGGGGCTCGGGGGACCCAGTACTTC
NA | TRBJ2-3 | NA | TRBV7-8 | CASSLEGGIITDTQYF | TGTGCCAGCAGCTTAGAGGGTGGCATTATCACAGATACGCAGTATTTT
NA | TRBJ2-1 | TRBD2 | TRBV20-1 | CSAPGLAHNEQFF | TGCAGTGCTCCGGGACTAGCGCACAATGAGCAGTTCTTC
once | TRBJ2-1 | NA | TRBV29-1 | CSVGDRSRNEQFF | TGCAGCGTTGGGGACCGGTCTAGGAATGAGCAGTTCTTC
NA | TRBJ2-3 | TRBD2 | TRBV7-3 | CASSTPRGTSGTDTQYF | TGTGCCAGCAGCACTCCCCGCGGGACTAGCGGCACAGATACGCAGTATTTT
NA | TRBJ2-7 | TRBD1 | TRBV30 | CAWEQGLSYEQYF | TGTGCCTGGGAACAGGGGCTTTCCTACGAGCAGTACTTC
NA | TRBJ2-7 | NA | TRBV2 | CASRETGAAIEQYF | TGTGCCAGCAGGGAAACGGGGGCAGCGATCGAGCAGTACTTC
NA | TRBJ2-2 | NA | TRBV3-1 | CASSHNHYPNTGELFF | TGTGCCAGCAGCCACAACCATTATCCGAACACCGGGGAGCTGTTTTTT
NA | TRBJ1-6 | NA | TRBV6-6 | CASTNRQGPSPLHF | TGTGCCAGCACCAACAGGCAGGGGCCATCCCCCCTCCACTTT
NA | TRBJ2-6 | NA | TRBV4-3 | CASSQEGVSLVGANVLTF | TGCGCCAGCAGCCAGGAGGGTGTCAGCCTAGTAGGGGCCAACGTCCTGACTTTC
NA | TRBJ2-7 | NA | TRBV3-1 | CASSPATGGHEQYF | TGTGCCAGCAGCCCAGCGACAGGAGGGCACGAGCAGTACTTC
NA | TRBJ2-7 | TRBD1 | TRBV11-2 | CASSLSGQGANEQYF | TGTGCCAGCAGCTTGTCCGGACAGGGGGCGAACGAGCAGTACTTC
NA | TRBJ1-2 | NA | TRBV29-1 | CSVDLRGYTF | TGCAGCGTTGATTTAAGGGGCTACACCTTC
once | TRBJ1-1 | NA | TRBV20-1 | CSASFSALNTEAFF | TGCAGTGCTAGTTTCTCTGCCCTGAACACTGAAGCTTTCTTT
NA | TRBJ2-5 | TRBD2 | TRBV20-1 | CSASQLAGGETQYF | TGCAGTGCTAGTCAGTTAGCGGGGGGAGAGACCCAGTACTTC
NA | TRBJ1-1 | NA | TRBV20-1 | CSATQSGTEAFF | TGCAGTGCTACACAATCGGGCACTGAAGCTTTCTTT
NA | TRBJ2-3 | NA | TRBV11-2 | CASSLDQRGTDTQYF | TGTGCCAGCAGCTTAGACCAGCGAGGTACCGATACGCAGTATTTT
NA | TRBJ2-1 | NA | TRBV29-1 | CSVERQGGGNEQFF | TGCAGCGTTGAACGACAGGGAGGGGGCAATGAGCAGTTCTTC
NA | TRBJ2-2 | TRBD2 | TRBV19 | CASSLPLAGGPSTGELFF | TGTGCCAGCTCCCTTCCTCTAGCGGGGGGGCCTAGCACCGGGGAGCTGTTTTTT
NA | TRBJ2-5 | TRBD2 | TRBV5-4 | CASSLSGGAHQETQYF | TGTGCCAGCAGCCTTAGCGGGGGGGCCCATCAAGAGACCCAGTACTTC
NA | TRBJ2-3 | TRBD2 | TRBV2 | CASTSGGRTDTQYF | TGTGCCAGTACTAGCGGGGGCCGCACAGATACGCAGTATTTT
NA | TRBJ1-2 | TRBD1 | TRBV5-6 | CASSLGQGKYGYTF | TGTGCCAGCAGCTTAGGACAGGGAAAATATGGCTACACCTTC
NA | TRBJ1-5 | NA | TRBV19 | CASTTGWNSNQPQHF | TGTGCCAGTACCACAGGGTGGAATAGCAATCAGCCCCAGCATTTT
NA | TRBJ1-5 | NA | TRBV30 | CAWTAGVHQPQHF | TGTGCCTGGACTGCAGGGGTTCATCAGCCCCAGCATTTT
NA | TRBJ2-5 | TRBD2 | TRBV3-1 | CASSNTGTSGQETQYF | TGTGCCAGCAGTAATACCGGGACTAGCGGGCAAGAGACCCAGTACTTC
NA | TRBJ1-1 | TRBD1 | TRBV30 | CAWSPSTGVNTEAFF | TGTGCCTGGAGTCCTTCGACAGGGGTAAACACTGAAGCTTTCTTT
NA | TRBJ1-5 | NA | TRBV28 | CASSLGAGEVQPQHF | TGTGCCAGCAGTTTGGGGGCAGGGGAGGTTCAGCCCCAGCATTTT
NA | TRBJ2-7 | TRBD2 | TRBV7-2 | CASSFSLAGGSYEQYF | TGTGCCAGCAGCTTCTCGCTAGCGGGGGGCTCCTACGAGCAGTACTTC